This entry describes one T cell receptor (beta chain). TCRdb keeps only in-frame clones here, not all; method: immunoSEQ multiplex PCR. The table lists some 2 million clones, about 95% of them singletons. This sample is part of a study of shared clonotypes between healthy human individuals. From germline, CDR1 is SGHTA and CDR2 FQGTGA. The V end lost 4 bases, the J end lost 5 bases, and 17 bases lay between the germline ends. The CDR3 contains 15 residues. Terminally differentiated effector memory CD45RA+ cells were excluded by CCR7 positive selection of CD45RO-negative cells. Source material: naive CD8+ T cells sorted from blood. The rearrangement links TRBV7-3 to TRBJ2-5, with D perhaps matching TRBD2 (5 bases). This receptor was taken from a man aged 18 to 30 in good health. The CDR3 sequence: CASSSTGLLVETQYF. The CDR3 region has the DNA TGTGCCAGCAGCTCCACTGGACTGCTGGTGGAGACCCAGTACTTC.